This TCR beta chain was sequenced during a study of blood T cell repertoires in COVID-19. Study-level background: Samples taken during acute and convalescent COVID-19 were collected in the United States, Italy and Spain. PBMCs, B-cell-depleted T cells, or T cells were the source of the cDNA or gDNA that made up the material.

The CDR3 has 13 residues. The V segment lost 6 bases and the J segment 2 bases; nucleotides outside the gene matches: 3. Sequencing was performed with immunoSEQ multiplex PCR; in TCRdb, only in-frame clones are kept and a portion is missing. The data hold about 90,000 clones, with approximately 88% observed a single time. Specimen: peripheral blood. The chain employs TRBV12-3 or TRBV12-4 and TRBJ1-2; 7 bases agree with TRBD1. The origin of this receptor is a man in his fifties with COVID-19, enrolled during active disease. CDR3 in amino acids: CASRQGHNYGYTF. The CDR3 coding sequence is TGTGCCAGCAGACAGGGGCACAACTATGGCTACACCTTC.